This entry features one T cell receptor (beta chain) sequence. Its antigen is unknown. This sample was taken from a study of cytomegalovirus exposure and HLA in healthy donors. Broader study findings: First-cohort TCR clusters tended to co-occur in the approximately 130 validation repertoires, a later analysis found. The authors listed some 150 TCR beta chains as cytomegalovirus-associated. Most TCRs appeared rarely, but some public TCRs recurred in many donors. Reports showed the classifier diagnosing cytomegalovirus status with high specificity and sensitivity.

Measured with immunoSEQ multiplex PCR; TCRdb has only the in-frame clones, and not every one. The sample lists 250,000 to 350,000 clones; about 85% were seen once. The sequenced sample consisted of PBMCs. The sequence was collected from a woman in her twenties or thirties in good health and CMV-seropositive.

CDR3 nucleotides: TGTGCCAGCAGTCCATCGGGGGGTCCAGATACGCAGTATTTT. Translating gives CASSPSGGPDTQYF. This chain joins TRBV6-5 and TRBJ2-3, with 7 nucleotides matching TRBD2. This CDR3 has 14 amino acids. Germline loops: CDR1 MNHEY, CDR2 SVGAGI. V was clipped by 5 bases and J by 4 bases; unmatched bases: 6.